This T cell receptor beta chain came from a study of vaccination and CD4 T cells after COVID-19. The Oncomine TCR Beta short-read assay sequenced DNA from cultured CD4+ T cells. Investigators obtained genomic DNA by extraction from cultured CD4+ T cells. TCRdb reprocessed the PCR reads with MiXCR, giving one entry per CDR3 protein. The sample lists roughly 17,000 distinct CDR3 sequences, around two fifths occurring once. Treatment meaning: roughly 11-day PBMC culture with coronavirus spike peptide pools or control peptides (ViraFEST assay). Losses at the gene ends were 4 bases for V and 3 bases for J; bases not matched to a gene: 6. This CDR3 contains 15 residues. The V gene's germline CDR1 is MRHNA and CDR2 SNTAGT. Comment on this clonotype: The antigen remains unidentified.

The clonotype was recovered from a human donor who had recovered from COVID-19. Here the sequenced sample was CD4+ T cells from blood, cultured in vitro, taken after SARS-CoV-2 vaccination. The rearrangement links TRBV6-4 to TRBJ2-1, with 7 bases that match TRBD1. CDR3 sequence: CASSVQGDSYNEQFF. In DNA, the CDR3 is TGTGCCAGCAGTGTGCAGGGGGACAGCTACAATGAGCAGTTCTTC.